The present T cell receptor beta chain was sequenced within a study of blood T cell repertoires in COVID-19 (dated by TCRdb to 2019 to 2021). Some background on the complete study: The collaborator samples originated in the United States, Italy and Spain and spanned the acute and convalescent phases of COVID-19. The material from the prospective study consisted of cDNA or gDNA derived from T cells, B-cell-depleted T cells, or PBMCs. Subjects who had been exposed to COVID-19, were actively infected with it, or had recovered from it provided the deeply sampled blood TCRbeta repertoires that made up the dataset. A freely available public database, intended as a resource for researchers studying the immune response to SARS-CoV-2, is where the repertoires were released. Samples came from the ongoing ImmuneRACE study (first 160 participants) plus 1,254 subjects from 6 global collaborators. A de-identified subject ID, COVID-19 status, age in years and sex were almost always included in the sample metadata. HLA class I and class II types, where available, came from metadata supplied by the sample provider rather than from assay-based typing.

CDR3 length: 15 amino acids, cysteine to phenylalanine. The entry retains the CDR3 DNA only, 45 bases that are in frame from base 1. Based on the germline V gene, the CDR1 and CDR2 sequences are MRHNA and SNTAGT. Trimmed from V: 4 bases; trimmed from J: 0 bases; junction bases lacking a gene match: 4. TCRbeta CDR3 regions were amplified from genomic DNA by means of the immunoSEQ Assay, a bias-controlled multiplex PCR. As for the original processing: Within the assay, amplification of reference gene primers was used to estimate how many nucleated cells each sample contained. Sequence reads were collapsed and filtered to measure the absolute abundance of every unique TCRbeta CDR3 rearrangement. For each sample, productive Simpson clonality was calculated by taking the square root of Simpson's diversity index across productive rearrangements. Held by TCRdb, this immuneACCESS table contains in-frame sequences only and omits some clones. Under half of the omission traces to an unresolved V gene where checked; the cause of the rest is unknown. V, J and clone size are those of that table, while D and trimming were read from the DNA. Recorded for this sample are some 300,000 clones; around 88% of them occurred a single time. More than 6.5% of the sample goes to the ten largest clones.

Paper-wide results and their limitations: The quantity of clinical and demographic metadata differed by source and by participant and was supplied without curation.

A second Seattle source provided samples from volunteer blood donors who had recovered from COVID-19. The collaborating institutions used their own protocols to collect whole blood in K2EDTA tubes. Collaborator samples were shipped for TCRbeta analysis as frozen whole blood, isolated PBMCs, or DNA extracted from either sample type. As concerns this clone: No antigen is known for it. No much larger clonotype is one base removed from it; base qualities were not supplied.

The chain employs TRBV6-4 and TRBJ2-3, with 7 central nucleotides matching TRBD1. Specimen: peripheral blood. This receptor was taken from a woman younger than 45 who had recovered from COVID-19. CDR3 sequence: CASSATGASTDTQYF. The bases read TGTGCCAGCAGTGCCACAGGGGCTAGCACAGATACGCAGTATTTT.